The rows below give T cell receptor beta chains drawn from one sample of a study of OX40 agonist ivuxolimab in advanced cancers. Only in-frame clones appear in the TCRdb table, and some are missing; sequencing was by immunoSEQ multiplex PCR. In the table there are about 48,000 clones, approximately 84% of which are singletons. This material consisted of CD4+ or CD8+ T cells sorted from blood, taken in a trial of the OX40 agonist ivuxolimab. The receptors come from an adult with an advanced solid tumor such as melanoma, head and neck, liver or kidney cancer. Both conserved end residues are part of each CDR3. The D gene is left open where the match is weak. For some rows the clone size is stated as once, few or many, or as a class when expanded; others skip it.

j_gene: TRBJ2-7; v_gene: TRBV6-6; abundance: .; d_gene: TRBD1; CDR3nt: TGTGCCAGCAGTCCCGGGACAGGGCATTCCTACGAGCAGTACTTC; CDR3aa: CASSPGTGHSYEQYF
j_gene: TRBJ2-3; v_gene: TRBV5-1; abundance: .; d_gene: .; CDR3nt: TGCGCCAGCAGCGGGACTAGCACAGATACGCAGTATTTT; CDR3aa: CASSGTSTDTQYF
j_gene: TRBJ2-5; v_gene: TRBV28; abundance: .; d_gene: .; CDR3nt: TGTGCCAGCAGCCGTTCTGGGGCGACACAAGAGACCCAGTACTTC; CDR3aa: CASSRSGATQETQYF
j_gene: TRBJ2-7; v_gene: TRBV5-1; abundance: .; d_gene: .; CDR3nt: TGCGCCAGCAGGGTTTATACAGGCATACGAAGGGAGCAGTACTTC; CDR3aa: CASRVYTGIRREQYF
j_gene: TRBJ1-2; v_gene: TRBV6-1; abundance: .; d_gene: .; CDR3nt: TGTGCCAGCAGTCCTGGAGGGACGTTAAACTATGGCTACACCTTC; CDR3aa: CASSPGGTLNYGYTF
j_gene: TRBJ2-7; v_gene: TRBV14; abundance: .; d_gene: .; CDR3nt: TGTGCCAGCAGCCACACCTACGAGCAGTACTTC; CDR3aa: CASSHTYEQYF
j_gene: TRBJ2-7; v_gene: TRBV18; abundance: medium-sized; d_gene: .; CDR3nt: TGTGCCAGCTCACCAACGATTCAGCCCTACGAGCAGTACTTC; CDR3aa: CASSPTIQPYEQYF
j_gene: TRBJ1-1; v_gene: TRBV4-1; abundance: .; d_gene: .; CDR3nt: TGCGCCAGCAGCCATGGGGCGGGCAGGGAGGGCACTGAAGCTTTCTTT; CDR3aa: CASSHGAGREGTEAFF
j_gene: TRBJ2-2; v_gene: TRBV7-8; abundance: .; d_gene: .; CDR3nt: TGTGCCAGCAGCCCCATAATCGGGGAGCTGTTTTTT; CDR3aa: CASSPIIGELFF
j_gene: TRBJ1-3; v_gene: TRBV9; abundance: .; d_gene: .; CDR3nt: TGTGCCAGCAGCGTAGTTGCTAGCTCTGGAAACACCATATATTTT; CDR3aa: CASSVVASSGNTIYF
j_gene: TRBJ1-1; v_gene: TRBV5-6; abundance: .; d_gene: .; CDR3nt: TGTGCCAGCAGCTTTAGACCCTGGACAGTCACTGAAGCTTTCTTT; CDR3aa: CASSFRPWTVTEAFF
j_gene: TRBJ2-5; v_gene: TRBV25-1; abundance: .; d_gene: .; CDR3nt: TGTGCCAGCAGTGATTCAGGGGAGACCCAGTACTTC; CDR3aa: CASSDSGETQYF
j_gene: TRBJ2-1; v_gene: TRBV6-5; abundance: .; d_gene: TRBD1; CDR3nt: TGTGCCAGCAGTTACTCGACACAGGGGGCCTGGAGGGGACAGTTCTTC; CDR3aa: CASSYSTQGAWRGQFF
j_gene: TRBJ1-1; v_gene: TRBV11-3; abundance: few; d_gene: TRBD1; CDR3nt: TGTGCCAGCAGCTTGGGACAGGGCCCTGAAGCTTTCTTT; CDR3aa: CASSLGQGPEAFF
j_gene: TRBJ2-7; v_gene: TRBV5-1; abundance: few; d_gene: TRBD2; CDR3nt: TGCGCCAGCAGCTCGGCGGGGGCCTACGAGCAGTACTTC; CDR3aa: CASSSAGAYEQYF
j_gene: TRBJ1-4; v_gene: TRBV5-1; abundance: .; d_gene: TRBD1; CDR3nt: TGCGCCAGCAGCTCACAGGGGATGGAGGTTGAAAAACTGTTTTTT; CDR3aa: CASSSQGMEVEKLFF
j_gene: TRBJ1-2; v_gene: TRBV5-1; abundance: .; d_gene: TRBD1; CDR3nt: TGCGCCAGCAGCTCGACAGGGGGCCCCTATGGCTACACCTTC; CDR3aa: CASSSTGGPYGYTF
j_gene: TRBJ2-7; v_gene: TRBV5-1; abundance: .; d_gene: TRBD2; CDR3nt: TGCGCCAGCAGCTTGAGGACTAGCGGGACTTACGAGCAGTACTTC; CDR3aa: CASSLRTSGTYEQYF
j_gene: TRBJ2-1; v_gene: TRBV2; abundance: .; d_gene: .; CDR3nt: TGTGCCAGCAGTGAAAGGGGCCGCGATGAGCAGTTCTTC; CDR3aa: CASSERGRDEQFF
j_gene: TRBJ1-3; v_gene: TRBV18; abundance: .; d_gene: .; CDR3nt: TGTGCCAGCTCACTACAGGGCTCTGGAAACACCATATATTTT; CDR3aa: CASSLQGSGNTIYF
j_gene: TRBJ2-1; v_gene: TRBV5-5; abundance: .; d_gene: TRBD2; CDR3nt: TGTGCCAGCAGCCTTCGACTAGCTAGCAATGAGCAGTTCTTC; CDR3aa: CASSLRLASNEQFF
j_gene: TRBJ2-5; v_gene: TRBV5-5; abundance: .; d_gene: .; CDR3nt: TGTGCCAGCAGCTTCGTCGGGGGCCGGGAGACCCAGTACTTC; CDR3aa: CASSFVGGRETQYF
j_gene: TRBJ2-7; v_gene: TRBV10-3; abundance: .; d_gene: TRBD1; CDR3nt: TGTGCCATCAGGTCCGGGACAGGGGGGTACGAGCAGTACTTC; CDR3aa: CAIRSGTGGYEQYF
j_gene: TRBJ1-5; v_gene: TRBV5-1; abundance: .; d_gene: .; CDR3nt: TGCGCCAGCAGCGATGGGGCGGTCAATCAGCCCCAGCATTTT; CDR3aa: CASSDGAVNQPQHF
j_gene: TRBJ1-1; v_gene: TRBV2; abundance: .; d_gene: TRBD1; CDR3nt: TGTGCCAGCAGATACAGGGGATTAGGCACTGAAGCTTTCTTT; CDR3aa: CASRYRGLGTEAFF
j_gene: TRBJ2-1; v_gene: TRBV5-6; abundance: few; d_gene: TRBD2; CDR3nt: TGTGCCAGCAGCTTGGGACTAGCGGGAGTCTTATACAATGAGCAGTTCTTC; CDR3aa: CASSLGLAGVLYNEQFF
j_gene: TRBJ2-1; v_gene: TRBV5-6; abundance: .; d_gene: TRBD2; CDR3nt: TGTGCCAGCAGCTTGGGACTTGGGACGGGAGGCTCGATATACAATGAGCAGTTCTTC; CDR3aa: CASSLGLGTGGSIYNEQFF
j_gene: TRBJ2-2; v_gene: TRBV5-4; abundance: .; d_gene: TRBD2; CDR3nt: TGTGCCAGCAGCTTGACCACACTAGCGGGAGGGTCGGGCACCGGGGAGCTGTTTTTT; CDR3aa: CASSLTTLAGGSGTGELFF
j_gene: TRBJ1-5; v_gene: TRBV27; abundance: .; d_gene: .; CDR3nt: TGTGCCAGCAGTCCCCCGAGGAGCAATCAGCCCCAGCATTTT; CDR3aa: CASSPPRSNQPQHF
j_gene: TRBJ1-1; v_gene: TRBV2; abundance: .; d_gene: .; CDR3nt: TGTGCCAGCAGGGTCAGCCCCGACACTGAAGCTTTCTTT; CDR3aa: CASRVSPDTEAFF
j_gene: TRBJ2-7; v_gene: TRBV2; abundance: .; d_gene: .; CDR3nt: TGTGCCAGCAGTGGGGATACCTACGAGCAGTACTTC; CDR3aa: CASSGDTYEQYF
j_gene: TRBJ2-1; v_gene: TRBV18; abundance: .; d_gene: TRBD2; CDR3nt: TGTGCCAGCTCACGGACTAGCGGGAGTCAGGATGAGCAGTTCTTC; CDR3aa: CASSRTSGSQDEQFF
j_gene: TRBJ2-3; v_gene: TRBV5-1; abundance: .; d_gene: .; CDR3nt: TGCGCCAGCAAGACGAGGCCTAGCGGCACAGATACGCAGTATTTT; CDR3aa: CASKTRPSGTDTQYF
j_gene: TRBJ2-3; v_gene: TRBV5-1; abundance: .; d_gene: TRBD2; CDR3nt: TGCGCCAGCAGCGACGAACTAGCGGGGGTTACAGATACGCAGTATTTT; CDR3aa: CASSDELAGVTDTQYF